The 2 T cell receptor beta chains in this list originate from one sample, sequenced in a study of CD8+ T cells in alopecia areata. Stated treatment: oral pan-JAK inhibitor, 5-10 mg twice daily. RNA extraction was followed by reverse transcription into cDNA, which acted as the sequencing template. Data came from immunoSEQ multiplex PCR; TCRdb stores just in-frame clones and leaves some out. The sample has fewer than 110,000 clones; roughly 56% are singletons. The starting material was CD8+ T cells sorted from blood, obtained at approximately week 60, from a patient treated with tofacitinib. The receptors here all came from a human donor with alopecia areata.

There are a few counts of this clone. The rearrangement joins TRBV9 to TRBJ1-2, with D unresolved. Germline CDR1 and CDR2: SGDLS and YYNGEE. The V end lost 0 bases, the J end lost 3 bases, and 12 bases lay between the germline ends. CDR3 size: 15 residues. CDR3 bases: TGTGCCAGCAGCGTAGCTGGAGGCCAGGACTATGGCTACACCTTC. This sequence encodes CASSVAGGQDYGYTF.

This clone was seen only a few times. This chain joins TRBV4-2 and TRBJ2-1, with D unclear. Deletions cut 0 bases from V and 9 bases from J, with 6 bases between. The germline V gene has CDR1 LGHNA and CDR2 YNFKEQ. The CDR3 totals 12 residues. This CDR3 is CASSQDSLEQFF. CDR3 bases: TGTGCCAGCAGCCAAGATTCCCTTGAGCAGTTCTTC.